This T cell receptor beta chain was captured by sequencing in a study of cytomegalovirus exposure and HLA in healthy donors. Study conclusions and caveats: Based on reports, TCR beta sequences accurately predicted HLA-A and HLA-B alleles for most subjects. CMV antigen specificity of three CMV-associated chains was confirmed in vitro. Highest at DRB1 and lowest at HLA-C, TCR association rates differed among HLA loci in a later analysis.

Germline CDR1 SGHVS, CDR2 FNYEAQ. With 3 bases clipped from V and 5 bases from J, the junction kept 8 bases outside the gene matches. The CDR3 contains 16 residues. Every donor was a healthy person donating bone marrow. This clone was seen a handful of times. Its antigen is still unknown. Amplification used 60 Vbeta primers and 13 Jbeta primers. Clones were sequenced by immunoSEQ multiplex PCR, and TCRdb holds only the in-frame ones, with some missing. The sample has roughly 180,000 clones, 9.5% seen once; the top ten hold approximately 1.5%. J is TRBJ2-5 and V is TRBV7-6; 11 bases line up with TRBD2. This sequence originates from a woman aged 25 to 39 in good health and CMV-seropositive. The sequencing input was PBMCs. The CDR3: CASSFSFTSGSETQYF. DNA of the CDR3: TGTGCCAGCAGCTTTAGTTTCACTAGCGGGAGTGAGACCCAGTACTTC.